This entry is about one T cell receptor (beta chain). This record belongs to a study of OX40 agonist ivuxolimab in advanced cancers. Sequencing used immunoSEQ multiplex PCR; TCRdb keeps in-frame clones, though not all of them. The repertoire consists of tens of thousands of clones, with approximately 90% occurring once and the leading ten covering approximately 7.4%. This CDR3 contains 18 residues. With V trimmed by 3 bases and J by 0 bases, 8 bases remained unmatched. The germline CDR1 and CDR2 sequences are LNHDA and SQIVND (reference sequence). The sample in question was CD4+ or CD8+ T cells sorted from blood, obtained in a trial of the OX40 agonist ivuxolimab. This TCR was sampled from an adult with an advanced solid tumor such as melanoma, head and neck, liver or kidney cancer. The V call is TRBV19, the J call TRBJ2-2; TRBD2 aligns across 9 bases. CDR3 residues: CASSMAGAGGPNTGELFF. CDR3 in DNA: TGTGCCAGTAGTATGGCTGGAGCGGGAGGCCCGAACACCGGGGAGCTGTTTTTT.